This entry lists 12 T cell receptor beta chains sequenced from one sample in a study of cytomegalovirus exposure and HLA in healthy donors. The PCR was carried out with 60 Vbeta primers and 13 Jbeta primers. TCRdb's table, derived via immunoSEQ multiplex PCR, lists solely in-frame clones and lacks some. The sample contains roughly 190,000 clones, around 62% of which appear only once. The specimen was PBMCs. The receptors were sampled from a man aged 40-49 years in good health and CMV-seronegative.

The CDR3 nucleotides are TGTGCCATCAGTGAGGCAACGGGGGGGCCCACAGATACGCAGTATTTT. It specifies CAISEATGGPTDTQYF. The chain employs TRBV10-3 and TRBJ2-3, with TRBD2 matching over 8 bases. Germline trimming cut 2 bases from V and 2 bases from J; bases unmatched to any gene: 6. Germline V CDR1 and CDR2: ENHRY, SYGVKD. This CDR3 is built from 16 residues.

The chain combines TRBV19 with TRBJ2-2, with 10 nucleotides matching TRBD2. CDR3 size: 14 residues. CDR1 LNHDA and CDR2 SQIVND come from the germline V gene (reference sequence). V lost 3 bases to trimming and J lost 8 bases; unmatched junction nucleotides: 3. This CDR3 is CASSIRTSGGELFF. DNA for the CDR3: TGTGCCAGTAGTATTAGGACTAGCGGTGGGGAGCTGTTTTTT. Filled out from reference TRBV19 and TRBJ2-2, the complete variable domain reads DGGITQSPKYLFRKEGQNVTLSCEQNLNHDAMYWYRQDPGQGLRLIYYSQIVNDFQKGDIAEGYSVSREKKESFPLTVTSAQKNPTAFYLCASSIRTSGGELFFGEGSRLTVL.

A note on this clone: One junction end disagrees with the germline gene, perhaps due to a read error. V usage is TRBV7-9 and J usage is TRBJ2-7; possibly TRBD1 for D (5 bases). The CDR3 sequence is 14 residues long. Germline CDR1 and CDR2: SEHNR and FQNEAQ (reference sequence). The chain's CDR3 is CAGSRSTVSYEQYF. CDR3 bases: TGTGCCGGCAGCCGATCGACAGTCAGCTACGAGCAGTACTTC.

CDR3 sequence (DNA): TGCGCCAGCAGCCCGGGGGGGAAAGAGGGCTACACCTTC. Translating it yields CASSPGGKEGYTF. The chain links TRBV5-1 to TRBJ1-2, with D possibly TRBD1 on 5 matching bases. CDR3 length: 13 residues. Between the trimmed V and J ends, which lost 4 bases and 8 bases, there was a span of 15 bases. The germline gives CDR1 SGHRS, CDR2 YFSETQ.

This chain links TRBV7-2 with TRBJ2-7, with TRBD2 matching over 8 bases. V shed 5 bases, J shed 0 bases, and the junction held 3 bases outside the gene matches. There are 14 residues in the CDR3. CDR1 is SGHTA and CDR2 is FQGNSA in the germline V gene. The CDR3 here is CASSQSGSSYEQYF. The CDR3, as DNA: TGTGCCAGCAGCCAAAGCGGGAGCTCCTACGAGCAGTACTTC.

This chain's CDR3 is CASSLVGAGGAVNQPQHF. CDR3 sequence (DNA): TGTGCCAGCAGCTTAGTTGGGGCGGGGGGCGCGGTAAATCAGCCCCAGCATTTT. The J gene is TRBJ1-5, the V gene TRBV7-2; D perhaps matches TRBD1 (6 bases). V was clipped by 1 base and J by 4 bases, with 20 bases between them. The CDR3 totals 18 residues. Germline CDR1 and CDR2: SGHTA and FQGNSA.

The J gene is TRBJ1-5, the V gene TRBV6-1; unclear D gene. Trimming pared 4 bases from V and 6 bases from J, leaving 13 bases between. CDR3 size: 14 residues. Germline CDR1 MNHNS, CDR2 SASEGT. The CDR3 here is CASSAGRGGQPQHF. The CDR3 nucleotides read TGTGCCAGCAGTGCCGGTCGTGGCGGTCAGCCCCAGCATTTT.

The rearrangement links TRBV5-1 to TRBJ1-4; 8 nucleotides agree with TRBD1. The trim removed 1 base at V and 1 base at J, leaving 9 bases unmatched. Germline V lookup: CDR1 SGHRS, CDR2 YFSETQ. The CDR3 loop spans 18 amino acids. The CDR3 sequence: CASSLRPQGVGTNEKLFF. The CDR3 DNA is TGCGCCAGCAGCTTGAGGCCACAGGGGGTAGGAACTAATGAAAAACTGTTTTTT.

In its sample, this clone was seen a few times. V gene TRBV7-2 combines with J gene TRBJ2-1; 7 bases are shared with TRBD2. This CDR3 has 14 residues. Per the germline V gene, CDR1 is SGHTA and CDR2 is FQGNSA. V shed 0 bases and J 8 bases; nucleotides not matched to a gene: 4. The CDR3 is CASSLAGGLDEQFF. The CDR3 nucleotides read TGTGCCAGCAGCTTAGCGGGGGGGTTGGATGAGCAGTTCTTC.

DNA for the CDR3: TGTGCCACCGCGAGGGACTCCTACGAGCAGTACTTC. This translates into CATARDSYEQYF. The rearrangement links TRBV27 to TRBJ2-7; D is possibly TRBD2 (5 bases). Trimming removed 10 bases at V and 0 bases at J, with 10 bases between. The CDR3 has 12 amino acids. Germline V CDR1 and CDR2: MNHEY, SMNVEV (reference sequence).

This clone was picked up one time. A junction boundary mismatches the germline segment, possibly from a read error. V and J are TRBV7-9 and TRBJ2-7, with 7 bases fitting TRBD1. Germline V gene data show CDR1 as SEHNR and CDR2 as FQNEAQ (reference sequence). The CDR3 totals 15 residues. CDR3 sequence: CSSSPRFEGADEQYF. In nucleotides, the CDR3 is TGTTCCAGCAGCCCCCGGTTTGAGGGGGCCGACGAGCAGTACTTC.

This clone was seen just once. J is TRBJ2-7 and V is TRBV6-6; the match to TRBD1 covers 9 bases. The length of the CDR3 is 15 residues. Germline CDR1 MNHNY, CDR2 SVGAGI (reference sequence). V was pared by 5 bases and J by 7 bases, with 12 bases of the junction left unmatched. The chain's CDR3 is CASSTRTGEKKEQYF. The CDR3 DNA sequence: TGTGCCAGCAGTACCCGGACAGGGGAGAAAAAAGAGCAGTACTTC.